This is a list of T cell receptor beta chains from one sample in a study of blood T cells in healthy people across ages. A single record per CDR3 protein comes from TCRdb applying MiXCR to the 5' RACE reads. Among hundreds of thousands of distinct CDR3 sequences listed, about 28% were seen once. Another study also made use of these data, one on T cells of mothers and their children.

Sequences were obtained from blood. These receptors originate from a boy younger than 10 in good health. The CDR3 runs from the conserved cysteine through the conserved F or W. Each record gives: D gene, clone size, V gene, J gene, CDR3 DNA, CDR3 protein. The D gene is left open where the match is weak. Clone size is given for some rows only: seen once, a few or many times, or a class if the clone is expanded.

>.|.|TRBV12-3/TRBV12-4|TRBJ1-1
TGTGCCAGCAGTTTATGGGCTCCGGTGGAGGCAGGGATGAACACTGAAGCTTTCTTT
CASSLWAPVEAGMNTEAFF
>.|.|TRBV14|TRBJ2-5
TGTGCCAGCAGCCAGCACAGGGATGGGAAGACCCAGTACTTC
CASSQHRDGKTQYF
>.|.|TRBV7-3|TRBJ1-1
TGTGCCAGCAGCCTCCTGGGCAGGGAAGTGAACACTGAAGCTTTCTTT
CASSLLGREVNTEAFF
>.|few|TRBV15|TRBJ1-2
TGTGCCACCAGCAGAGATTTGGGGAAGGGACGTGGCTACACCTTC
CATSRDLGKGRGYTF
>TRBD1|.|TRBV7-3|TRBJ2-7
TGTGCCAGCAGCTTGGAGGACAGGGGGAAAAGCTACGAGCAGTACTTC
CASSLEDRGKSYEQYF
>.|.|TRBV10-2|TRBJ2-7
TGCGCCAGCAGTGAGAGGTCGTACGAGCAGTACTTC
CASSERSYEQYF
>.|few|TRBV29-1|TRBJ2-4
TGCAGCGTTTGTGTCCCCTCGATGAGCTTAAACATTCAGTACTTC
CSVCVPSMSLNIQYF
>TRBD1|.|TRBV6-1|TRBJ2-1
TGTGCCAGCAGTGACAGGGGGTTTAGCTCCTACAATGAGCAGTTCTTC
CASSDRGFSSYNEQFF
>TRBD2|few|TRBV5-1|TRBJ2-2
TGCGCCAGCAGCGCGGGCGGGAGTAACTTCGGGGAGCTGTTTTTT
CASSAGGSNFGELFF
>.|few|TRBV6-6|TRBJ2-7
TGTGCCAGCAGTTACGGGCAGACCCCCAACGAGCAGTACTTC
CASSYGQTPNEQYF
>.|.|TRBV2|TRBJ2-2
TGTGCCAGCAGCCGGTATGGGCGGGATTACACCGGGGAGCTGTTTTTT
CASSRYGRDYTGELFF
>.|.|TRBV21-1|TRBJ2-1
TGTGCCAGCAGCTTCGTGGGAGGGGTAGGGTTAGGGTATGAGCAGTTCTTC
CASSFVGGVGLGYEQFF